Below, 3 T cell receptor beta chains from the same sample are listed, as sequenced in a study of T-cell reconstitution after alpha-beta-depleted transplantation in children. Unique molecular identifiers were incorporated into the prepared TCRbeta library. TCRdb reprocessed the PCR reads with MiXCR, giving one entry per CDR3 protein. The table has some 500,000 distinct CDR3 sequences, about 30% seen once. The sequencing here drew on PBMCs from the stem cell graft donor, taken from the stem cell graft. The receptors derive from a human donor who donated a stem cell graft to a child with aplastic anemia.

This clonotype was seen only a few times. The chain couples TRBV28 to TRBJ2-7; 7 bases are shared with TRBD1. In germline, CDR1 is MDHEN, CDR2 SYDVKM. The ends lost 7 bases at V and 3 bases at J; junction bases unmatched: 12. CDR3 length equals 15 residues. As DNA, the CDR3 is TGTGCCAGCAACACGCTCCGGGACAGAAACTACGAGCAGTACTTC. Its protein product is CASNTLRDRNYEQYF. The variable domain in full, completed from reference TRBV28 and TRBJ2-7, reads DVKVTQSSRYLVKRTGEKVFLECVQDMDHENMFWYRQDPGLGLRLIYFSYDVKMKEKGDIPEGYSVSREKKERFSLILESASTNQTSMYLCASNTLRDRNYEQYFGPGTRLTVT.

The chain employs TRBV20-1 and TRBJ2-3; 11 nucleotides agree with TRBD2. The CDR3 is made up of 16 amino acids. Germline values: CDR1 DFQATT, CDR2 SNEGSKA (reference sequence). With V trimmed by 3 bases and J by 3 bases, 8 bases remained unmatched. As DNA, the CDR3 is TGCAGTGCTAGTGCCCCTAGCGGGAGGAGGACAGATACGCAGTATTTT. It specifies CSASAPSGRRTDTQYF.

This clonotype has at least ten counts. V and J are TRBV6-1 and TRBJ1-5; 10 positions agree with TRBD1. The J segment lost 2 bases and the V segment lost 6 bases, leaving 1 base of the junction unmatched. The CDR3 length is 14 residues. Germline CDR1 reads MNHNS; CDR2 reads SASEGT. The DNA for the CDR3 is TGTGCCAGCAGCGGGACAGGGGGCAATCAGCCCCAGCATTTT. As protein: CASSGTGGNQPQHF.